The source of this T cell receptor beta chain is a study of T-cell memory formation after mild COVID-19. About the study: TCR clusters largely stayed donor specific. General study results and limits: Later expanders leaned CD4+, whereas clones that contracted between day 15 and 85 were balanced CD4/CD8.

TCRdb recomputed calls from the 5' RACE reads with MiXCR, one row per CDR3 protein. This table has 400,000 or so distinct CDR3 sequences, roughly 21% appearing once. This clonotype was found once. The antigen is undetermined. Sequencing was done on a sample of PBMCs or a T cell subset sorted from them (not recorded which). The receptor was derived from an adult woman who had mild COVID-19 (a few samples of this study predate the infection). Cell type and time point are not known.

In DNA form, the CDR3 reads TGTGCCAGCAGCTTAGACCGGACAGGGATCACTGAAGCTTTCTTT. This sequence encodes CASSLDRTGITEAFF. The rearrangement joins TRBV13 to TRBJ1-1; 8 bases match TRBD1. V shed 1 base and J 4 bases; nucleotides not matched to a gene: 5. This CDR3 comprises 15 residues. The germline CDR1 and CDR2 sequences are PRHDT and FYEKMQ (reference sequence). Drawing the rest from reference TRBV13 and TRBJ1-1, the complete variable domain is AAGVIQSPRHLIKEKRETATLKCYPIPRHDTVYWYQQGPGQDPQFLISFYEKMQSDKGSIPDRFSAQQFSDYHSELNMSSLELGDSALYFCASSLDRTGITEAFFGQGTRLTVV.